These T cell receptor beta chains were read from a single sample in a study of cytomegalovirus exposure and HLA in healthy donors. The method was immunoSEQ multiplex PCR; TCRdb's version includes in-frame clones alone and lacks a portion of them. The table lists roughly 150,000 clones, 70% to 85% of them singletons. Sequenced material: PBMCs. All receptors come from a woman aged 50 to 65 in good health and CMV-seropositive. The CDR3 runs from the conserved cysteine through the conserved F or W. The order of the fields is D gene, clone size, J gene, V gene, CDR3 protein, CDR3 DNA. D genes are given only for firm matches. Clone sizes are given selectively: once, few, many, or a class where the clone is expanded.

TRBD1 . TRBJ2-2 TRBV10-3 CAIRPGQGIGGTGELFF TGTGCCATCAGGCCGGGACAGGGGATAGGTGGGACCGGGGAGCTGTTTTTT
. . TRBJ2-7 TRBV7-9 CASSSTMKTLPYEQYF TGTGCCAGCAGCTCGACGATGAAGACACTTCCCTACGAGCAGTACTTC
TRBD1 . TRBJ2-4 TRBV15 CATMDRGNIQYF TGTGCCACCATGGACAGGGGAAACATTCAGTACTTC
TRBD1 . TRBJ1-2 TRBV19 CAIRDRDVRGYTF TGTGCCATCCGGGACAGGGACGTTCGGGGCTACACCTTC
. . TRBJ1-1 TRBV5-1 CASSSSGGGMNTEAFF TGCGCCAGCAGCTCCTCTGGGGGGGGGATGAACACTGAAGCTTTCTTT
. . TRBJ2-3 TRBV4-2 CASSPGASGTSTDTQYF TGTGCCAGCAGCCCGGGGGCTAGCGGCACTAGCACAGATACGCAGTATTTT
TRBD1 . TRBJ1-6 TRBV10-2 CASSELGQGAKNSPLHF TGCGCCAGCAGTGAGTTGGGACAGGGGGCTAAAAATTCACCCCTCCACTTT
TRBD1 . TRBJ2-7 TRBV2 CASRVGGQGKEQYF TGTGCCAGCAGAGTAGGCGGACAGGGGAAAGAGCAGTACTTC
TRBD1 . TRBJ1-3 TRBV18 CASSPRDSSGNTIYF TGTGCCAGCTCACCCCGGGACAGCTCTGGAAACACCATATATTTT
TRBD2 few TRBJ2-2 TRBV30 CAWEPGTSGAAGELFF TGTGCCTGGGAACCCGGGACTAGCGGGGCAGCCGGGGAGCTGTTTTTT
. . TRBJ2-1 TRBV14 CASSPRGWSEQFF TGTGCCAGCAGTCCGAGGGGGTGGAGTGAGCAGTTCTTC
TRBD1 . TRBJ1-1 TRBV11-3 CASSDRGNTEAFF TGTGCCAGCAGTGACAGGGGGAACACTGAAGCTTTCTTT
. . TRBJ2-7 TRBV19 CASSIERSSYEQYF TGTGCCAGTAGTATCGAGAGAAGCTCCTACGAGCAGTACTTC
. . TRBJ2-2 TRBV5-6 CASSLESTIRGTGELFF TGTGCCAGCAGCTTGGAAAGCACAATACGGGGCACCGGGGAGCTGTTTTTT
. . TRBJ1-1 TRBV5-1 CASSLVSGNAEAFF TGCGCCAGCAGCTTGGTGTCAGGGAATGCTGAAGCTTTCTTT
. once TRBJ1-2 TRBV9 CASSVGAGGYTF TGTGCCAGCAGCGTAGGGGCGGGCGGCTACACCTTC
. . TRBJ1-4 TRBV15 CATRGRGTTNEKLFF TGTGCCACAAGAGGGCGGGGGACAACTAATGAAAAACTGTTTTTT
. . TRBJ2-2 TRBV25-1 CASSESGLGYTGELFF TGTGCCAGCAGTGAGTCAGGGCTGGGATACACCGGGGAGCTGTTTTTT
. . TRBJ1-4 TRBV29-1 CSAWGGSNEKLFF TGCAGCGCCTGGGGGGGGTCTAATGAAAAACTGTTTTTT
TRBD2 . TRBJ2-3 TRBV6-1 CASSITSGGQDTQYF TGTGCCAGCAGTATTACTAGCGGGGGGCAAGATACGCAGTATTTT
. . TRBJ2-4 TRBV19 CASSIDPDSLLYF TGTGCCAGTAGTATTGATCCGGACAGCCTATTGTACTTC
TRBD2 . TRBJ2-1 TRBV4-2 CASSNHLAGGINEQFF TGTGCCAGCAGCAACCACCTAGCGGGGGGGATCAATGAGCAGTTCTTC
. few TRBJ1-3 TRBV9 CASSLDRSGNTIYF TGTGCCAGCAGCCTAGACAGGAGCGGAAACACCATATATTTT
. . TRBJ1-5 TRBV19 CASSIEGNQPQHF TGTGCCAGTAGTATCGAGGGCAATCAGCCCCAGCATTTT
. . TRBJ2-6 TRBV10-2 CASSEPGSGANVLTF TGCGCCAGCAGTGAGCCCGGCTCTGGGGCCAACGTCCTGACTTTC
. . TRBJ1-5 TRBV19 CASSSRLNQPQHF TGTGCCAGTAGTTCTCGACTGAATCAGCCCCAGCATTTT
TRBD1 few TRBJ1-2 TRBV9 CASSPYLGQAPQDGYTF TGTGCCAGCAGCCCATACCTCGGACAGGCCCCCCAGGATGGCTACACCTTC
. . TRBJ2-3 TRBV6-1 CASSVTSTGSTDTQYF TGTGCCAGCAGTGTGACTAGTACTGGTTCCACAGATACGCAGTATTTT
TRBD1 . TRBJ2-7 TRBV5-1 CASSPMGSGTALNEQYF TGCGCCAGCAGCCCGATGGGGTCCGGGACAGCTCTCAACGAGCAGTACTTC
TRBD1 . TRBJ1-2 TRBV5-4 CASSESGGFYGYTF TGTGCCAGCAGCGAATCAGGGGGCTTCTATGGCTACACCTTC